This T cell receptor beta chain was retrieved from a study of shared clonotypes between healthy human individuals. Study details: Plates per donor: three CD4 naive, three CD4 memory, two CD8 naive, one CD8 memory.

Overall study findings and caveats: Between a few donors, naive CD4 clonotypes were shared at a level of approximately 5%.

Assay execution proceeded at the deep level. In the original analysis: Sequence data from immunoSEQ were junction-only and lacked quality scores; consequently, filtering differed. This table comes from immunoSEQ multiplex PCR, and its TCRdb copy is limited to in-frame clones, with some not included. V and J calls and clone size come straight from that table; D and trimming were deduced from the DNA. This sample has more than 1,200,000 clones; around 98.5% occur once, and the top ten carry 0.3% to 0.45%. For this clone: Its antigen remains unknown.

V lost 0 bases to trimming and J lost 6 bases, with 12 bases between them. Per the germline V gene, CDR1 is ENHRY and CDR2 is SYGVKD. The CDR3 has 15 amino acids. This chain joins TRBV10-3 and TRBJ1-5, with D possibly TRBD1 on 5 matching bases. Specimen: naive CD4+ T cells sorted from blood. Subset denoted: CD45RA+ positively selected. This TCR derives from a man between 25 and 39 years old in good health. CDR3 nucleotide sequence: TGTGCCATCAGTGAGTCGTTCAGGGAACTTCAGCCCCAGCATTTT. Protein sequence: CAISESFRELQPQHF.